A single sample is the source of the 27 T cell receptor beta chains below, sequenced in a study of STAT5B mutations in CD4+ large granular lymphocyte leukemia. Sequencing used immunoSEQ multiplex PCR; TCRdb keeps in-frame clones, though not all of them. The sample has approximately 32,000 clones; 70% to 90% are singletons. The specimen sequenced was CD4+ T cells from blood buffy coats. The receptors stem from a human donor in good health.

The V and J genes are TRBV6-5 and TRBJ1-1; a weak D match, TRBD1 (6 bases). Germline CDR1 MNHEY, CDR2 SVGAGI. V was clipped by 10 bases and J by 6 bases, with 24 bases between them. There are 15 residues in the CDR3. The CDR3 DNA sequence: TGTGCCATTAAGGGGGGCGCCGCGAATATGGCTGAAGCTTTCTTT. Protein sequence: CAIKGGAANMAEAFF.

The chain is built from TRBV7-2 and TRBJ1-2, with D unclear. The CDR3 spans 15 residues. Trimming removed 0 bases at V and 8 bases at J, with 16 bases between. Germline V gene lookup returns CDR1 SGHTA and CDR2 FQGNSA. CDR3 sequence: CASSLAETVPWGYTF. DNA of the CDR3: TGTGCCAGCAGCTTAGCGGAGACGGTCCCCTGGGGCTACACCTTC.

The chain is built from TRBV12-5 and TRBJ2-6, with 13 bases that match TRBD2. The trim removed 1 base at V and 0 bases at J, leaving 12 bases unmatched. Germline V CDR1 and CDR2: LGHNT, FRNRAP. There are 22 residues in the CDR3. DNA for the CDR3: TGTGCTAGTGGTTTGGGGGTCGGAGGACTAGCGGGAGTTTTCTCTGGGGCCAACGTCCTGACTTTC. Translating it yields CASGLGVGGLAGVFSGANVLTF.

The chain uses TRBV11-1 and TRBJ2-1, with TRBD2 matching 14 bases. With 5 bases clipped from V and 8 bases from J, the junction kept 11 bases outside the gene matches. Germline loops: CDR1 SGHAT, CDR2 FQDESV (reference sequence). This CDR3 has 17 amino acids. CDR3 sequence reads: CASSPRLAGGPSHEQFF. The CDR3 DNA reads as TGTGCCAGCAGCCCAAGACTAGCGGGAGGGCCGTCACATGAGCAGTTCTTC.

The chain carries TRBV5-6 and TRBJ1-2; no clear D gene. CDR3 length: 13 amino acids. V lost 4 bases and J lost 6, with 13 bases in between. Germline loops: CDR1 SGHDT, CDR2 YYEEEE. CDR3 in amino acids: CASSGQVENGYTF. The CDR3 DNA follows: TGTGCCAGCAGCGGGCAGGTTGAAAATGGCTACACCTTC. The full variable domain, completed using reference TRBV5-6 and TRBJ1-2, is DAGVTQSPTHLIKTRGQQVTLRCSPKSGHDTVSWYQQALGQGPQFIFQYYEEEERQRGNFPDRFSGHQFPNYSSELNVNALLLGDSALYLCASSGQVENGYTFGSGTRLTVV.

The genes are TRBV10-1 and TRBJ2-2; possibly TRBD1 or TRBD2 for D (5 bases each). Trimming pared 4 bases from V and 0 bases from J, leaving 9 bases between. Germline V gene lookup returns CDR1 WNHNN and CDR2 SYGVQD (reference sequence). The CDR3 is 15 residues long. The DNA for the CDR3 is TGCGCCAGCAGTGCTGGGGGAACGAACACCGGGGAGCTGTTTTTT. It specifies CASSAGGTNTGELFF.

The chain couples TRBV7-9 to TRBJ1-2; no firm D call. The CDR3 loop spans 12 amino acids. The V and J ends lost 3 bases and 6 bases respectively, with 8 bases between them. Germline V CDR1 and CDR2: SEHNR, FQNEAQ (reference sequence). In DNA form, the CDR3 reads TGTGCCAGCAGCTTGAGGGCTGATGGCTACACCTTC. Translation gives CASSLRADGYTF. Filled out from reference TRBV7-9 and TRBJ1-2, the complete variable domain reads DTGVSQNPRHKITKRGQNVTFRCDPISEHNRLYWYRQTLGQGPEFLTYFQNEAQLEKSRLLSDRFSAERPKGSFSTLEIQRTEQGDSAMYLCASSLRADGYTFGSGTRLTVV.

The rearrangement uses TRBV6-5 and TRBJ2-6; no clear D gene. Trimming left V 7 bases short and J 0 bases short, with 7 bases between. The CDR3 contains 14 residues. Per the germline V gene, CDR1 is MNHEY and CDR2 is SVGAGI. For the CDR3, the DNA is TGTGCCAGCACCCTTCTCTCTGGGGCCAACGTCCTGACTTTC. As protein: CASTLLSGANVLTF.

This chain uses TRBV10-3 with TRBJ1-2; unclear D gene. Germline V gene data show CDR1 as ENHRY and CDR2 as SYGVKD. The CDR3 runs to 15 residues. V gave up 1 base and J gave up 9 bases, with 18 bases separating them. CDR3: CAISELVLGYASYTF. The CDR3 region has the DNA TGTGCCATCAGTGAGTTAGTCCTTGGCTATGCAAGCTACACCTTC.

V gene TRBV10-3 combines with J gene TRBJ1-2; tentatively, D is TRBD1 (5 bases). Germline V gene data show CDR1 as ENHRY and CDR2 as SYGVKD. The CDR3 is 16 amino acids. The V end lost 4 bases, the J end lost 5 bases, and 20 bases lay between the germline ends. CDR3: CAISGSAGRRGYGYTF. CDR3 coding DNA: TGTGCCATCAGTGGGTCAGCCGGGAGGCGGGGGTATGGCTACACCTTC.

The V and J genes are TRBV12-5 and TRBJ2-1, with a weak D call TRBD2 (6 bases). The CDR3 is 16 residues long. The V gene's germline CDR1 is LGHNT and CDR2 FRNRAP. V gave up 3 bases and J gave up 0 bases, with 12 bases separating them. The CDR3 coding sequence is TGTGCTAGTGGTTTAGCGGGCAGATACTCCTACAATGAGCAGTTCTTC. Amino acids: CASGLAGRYSYNEQFF.

This rearrangement joins TRBV6-1 to TRBJ2-5; 9 nucleotides align to TRBD1. V lost 7 bases and J lost 4; bases outside the gene matches: 10. The germline gives CDR1 MNHNS, CDR2 SASEGT. The CDR3 spans 15 residues. The chain's CDR3 is CASNKRTGARETQYF. CDR3 coding DNA: TGTGCCAGCAACAAAAGGACAGGGGCCCGAGAGACCCAGTACTTC.

This clone was counted between two and nine times. The rearrangement joins TRBV28 to TRBJ1-1; TRBD1 might be the D (5 bases). Trimming removed 5 bases at V and 2 bases at J, with 15 bases between. In germline, CDR1 is MDHEN, CDR2 SYDVKM. This CDR3 is built from 15 residues. The CDR3 DNA is TGTGCCAGCAGTCTGGCCGGGACGGACAACACTGAAGCTTTCTTT. The encoded protein is CASSLAGTDNTEAFF.

J is TRBJ2-5 and V is TRBV5-1; possibly TRBD2 for D (7 bases). The CDR3 is 13 residues long. The germline V gene encodes CDR1 SGHRS and CDR2 YFSETQ. Trimming removed 7 bases at V and 4 bases at J, with 14 bases between. This CDR3 is CASQRGGGETQYF. CDR3 nucleotide sequence: TGCGCCAGCCAACGAGGGGGGGGAGAGACCCAGTACTTC.

The rearrangement joins TRBV9 to TRBJ2-1; 7 bases match TRBD1. V lost 4 bases and J lost 7; bases outside the gene matches: 14. CDR1 and CDR2 (germline): SGDLS, YYNGEE. The CDR3 extends over 16 amino acids. The chain's CDR3 is CASSHRTGRGRNEQFF. CDR3 DNA sequence: TGTGCCAGCAGCCATCGGACAGGAAGAGGTCGTAATGAGCAGTTCTTC.

The rearrangement links TRBV27 to TRBJ1-5; D is undetermined. There are 14 residues in the CDR3. Germline V gene lookup returns CDR1 MNHEY and CDR2 SMNVEV (reference sequence). The V end was cut by 5 bases, the J end by 2 bases, with 10 bases between. The DNA for the CDR3 is TGTGCCAGCAGTCAAACCCAGGGCAATCAGCCCCAGCATTTT. Its protein product is CASSQTQGNQPQHF.

The chain carries TRBV18 and TRBJ1-2, with 11 bases fitting TRBD1. Germline CDR1 and CDR2: KGHSH and LQKENI. CDR3 length equals 15 residues. With 3 bases clipped from V and 4 bases from J, the junction kept 4 bases outside the gene matches. This CDR3 reads CASSPGTGGFYGYTF. The CDR3 DNA reads as TGTGCCAGCTCACCCGGGACAGGGGGTTTCTATGGCTACACCTTC.

The V and J genes are TRBV27 and TRBJ1-2; D gene unclear. Deletions cut 2 bases from V and 2 bases from J, with 12 bases between. Germline V gene lookup returns CDR1 MNHEY and CDR2 SMNVEV (reference sequence). There are 15 residues in the CDR3. The CDR3 region is CASSLGGGQNYGYTF. The CDR3 DNA is TGTGCCAGCAGTTTAGGAGGCGGGCAGAACTATGGCTACACCTTC.

The chain combines TRBV7-2 with TRBJ2-5; D gene unclear. Germline V gene lookup returns CDR1 SGHTA and CDR2 FQGNSA. V dropped 5 bases and J dropped 4 bases, with 11 bases sitting between them. The length of the CDR3 is 13 residues. CDR3 sequence reads: CASSITTRETQYF. CDR3 nucleotides: TGTGCCAGCAGCATAACCACTCGAGAGACCCAGTACTTC.

In DNA form, the CDR3 reads TGTGCCCACGGGGCGTTTGGCAACACCATATATTTT. Amino acids: CAHGAFGNTIYF. The chain combines TRBV21-1 with TRBJ1-3. TRBV21-1 is flagged as a pseudogene. The CDR3 has 12 amino acids.

This clone was recorded once. This chain connects TRBV10-2 to TRBJ1-5, with no clear D. There are 13 residues in the CDR3. The germline V gene encodes CDR1 WSHSY and CDR2 SAAADI. V lost 6 bases to trimming and J lost 3 bases, with 9 bases between them. CDR3 loop: CASRRGLNQPQHF. CDR3 DNA sequence: TGCGCCAGCAGGCGAGGGCTCAATCAGCCCCAGCATTTT.

This chain links TRBV7-3 with TRBJ2-2, with D possibly being TRBD2 (5 bases). Germline V gene lookup returns CDR1 SGHTA and CDR2 FQGTGA. The CDR3 length is 15 residues. With 1 base removed from V and 6 bases from J, the gap between germline ends came to 12 bases. CDR3 DNA sequence: TGTGCCAGCAGCTTAAGCAAAGCGGTCCCCGGGGAGCTGTTTTTT. Translating it yields CASSLSKAVPGELFF.

The rearrangement uses TRBV6-5 and TRBJ2-7; 8 bases are shared with TRBD1. J lost 4 bases, V lost 2 bases, and 7 bases had no gene match. This CDR3 has 15 residues. CDR1 is MNHEY, CDR2 SVGAGI, per germline. The CDR3 bases are TGTGCCAGCAGTTACGGACAGGGTATAGGATACGAGCAGTACTTC. Its translation is CASSYGQGIGYEQYF.

The rearrangement uses TRBV4-3 and TRBJ1-2, with D possibly TRBD1 on 5 matching bases. The V gene lost 4 bases and the J gene lost 4 bases, with 13 bases spanning the gap. This CDR3 has 14 residues. Germline CDR1 reads LGHNA; CDR2 reads YSLEER. The CDR3 nucleotides are TGCGCCAGCAGCCCCGGGACGCAAGGCTATGGCTACACCTTC. Translation gives CASSPGTQGYGYTF.

This clone was recorded once. The J gene is TRBJ2-7, the V gene TRBV18, with 7 positions matching TRBD1. The CDR3 length is 13 residues. Trimming cost V 6 bases and J 6 bases; bases outside gene matches: 8. Per the germline V gene, CDR1 is KGHSH and CDR2 is LQKENI. The CDR3: CASSRQGVGEQYF. In nucleotides, the CDR3 is TGTGCCAGCTCCCGCCAGGGGGTTGGCGAGCAGTACTTC.

The genes are TRBV7-6 and TRBJ2-2; D uncertain. This CDR3 has 15 residues. V was pared by 2 bases and J by 5 bases, with 12 bases between. Germline values: CDR1 SGHVS, CDR2 FNYEAQ. CDR3 coding DNA: TGTGCCAGCAGCTTATCCACGATGTGGACCGGGGAGCTGTTTTTT. This codes for CASSLSTMWTGELFF.

The V and J genes are TRBV9 and TRBJ2-2, with TRBD1 matching over 8 bases. CDR3 length: 17 amino acids. CDR1 is SGDLS and CDR2 is YYNGEE in the germline V gene. V trimming: 1 base; J trimming: 1 base; junction bases outside the gene matches: 6. The CDR3, as DNA: TGTGCCAGCAGCGTACGTGGACAGGGAGGGAACACCGGGGAGCTGTTTTTT. This gives the protein CASSVRGQGGNTGELFF.